This TCR beta chain was sequenced for a study of CD8 T cells in Susac syndrome (dated by TCRdb to about 2019). Study-level background: Of the Susac syndrome patients who were sequenced, roughly 6 had clinically active disease and about 8 were in clinical remission. At blood withdrawal, Susac syndrome patients were therapy-naive, treated with corticosteroids (with IVIg additionally given to some), or treated with IVIg alone. Repertoire sequencing was used to test whether CD8+ T cell activation and differentiation in Susac syndrome was antigen driven. Study-wide findings and limitations: The number of individuals in the TCR sequencing and HLA analysis was acknowledged as relatively small. In patients with Susac syndrome, the CD4+ T cell repertoire showed no detectable clonal expansion.

Trimming costs V 0 bases and J 3 bases, and their ends lie 12 bases apart. The germline V gene encodes CDR1 SQVTM and CDR2 ANQGSEA. Counted from cysteine to phenylalanine, this CDR3 has 15 amino acids. Kept here is only the CDR3 DNA, which spans 45 bases and is read in frame from base 1. RNA was extracted using the RNeasy kit, and roughly 0.5 to 1 microgram was reverse transcribed with random hexamers. TCR beta CDR3 regions were amplified with the immunoSEQ multiplex PCR assay covering 54 Vbeta and 13 Jbeta segments. To correct PCR amplification bias, a synthetic template baseline was used for both primer optimization and computational correction. Concerning the study's data processing: Reads were assigned to V, D and J genes according to IMGT and analyzed in immunoSEQ Analyzer, with only productive sequences retained. Clonality was calculated as one minus the Shannon entropy normalized by log2 of the number of productive unique sequences. For each patient and control, public and private clones were evaluated among the 100 most prevalent clones. Clones were defined as Susac-specific if absent from the healthy and MS cohorts, from around 1,000 published viral clones and from other ImmuneACCESS disease sequences. TCRdb reran the public reads through fastp at Q25 and MiXCR, keeping productive beta chains. Rows merge per CDR3 protein into single entries with the most common DNA and genes. TCRdb's processing, not the authors', yielded these V and J calls. This sample is represented by some 150,000 distinct CDR3 sequences; around 95% of them were singletons. Of the sample, about 0.17% falls within the top ten clones.

A note on this clonotype: It lacks a known antigen. Within one base of it there is no much larger clone, and no base qualities were kept.

Peripheral blood CD8+ and CD4+ T cells from healthy donors, Susac syndrome patients and multiple sclerosis patients were profiled by high-throughput TCR beta sequencing. The Susac syndrome patients fulfilled recently defined diagnostic criteria for definite or probable disease. Bulk CD8+ and CD4+ T cells were purified by magnetic negative isolation, whereas CD8+ TEMRA cells were enriched by FACS. Blood was drawn into EDTA tubes, processed within 24 hours, and PBMCs were isolated by density gradient centrifugation. PBMCs intended for TCR sequencing were cryopreserved in liquid nitrogen and were subsequently thawed in a 37 degrees C water bath. A purity of at least 90% was achieved for sorted or isolated CD4+, CD8+ and CD8+ TEMRA cells.

The receptor was derived from a human donor with Susac syndrome. The chain joins TRBV29-1 to TRBJ2-1; D gene: possibly TRBD2, on 7 matching bases. The sample consisted of CD4+ T cells from PBMCs. The CDR3 region reads CSVEDPGGRYNEQFF. The DNA is as follows: TGCAGCGTTGAAGATCCGGGGGGCCGCTACAATGAGCAGTTCTTC.